The 11 T cell receptor beta chains below were found in one sample sequenced in a study of T-cell memory formation after mild COVID-19. TCRdb analysed the 5' RACE reads with MiXCR anew, one entry per CDR3 protein. The table includes 170,000 or so distinct CDR3 sequences, about 21% detected once. The sample was PBMCs or a T cell subset sorted from them (not recorded which). Receptors originate from an adult woman who had mild COVID-19 (a few samples of this study predate the infection). Cell type and time point are not known.

The chain couples TRBV5-1 to TRBJ1-1; D not resolved. Germline V gives CDR1 SGHRS, CDR2 YFSETQ. The CDR3 covers 16 residues. The V and J ends lost 4 bases and 1 base respectively, with 17 bases between them. The CDR3 region is CASSPDVQVGNTEAFF. For the CDR3, the DNA is TGCGCCAGCAGCCCCGACGTTCAGGTGGGGAACACTGAAGCTTTCTTT.

The V gene is TRBV24-1, the J gene TRBJ2-3; D is unclear. CDR1 is KGHDR and CDR2 is SFDVKD in the germline V gene. V shed 2 bases and J shed 9 bases, with 8 bases lying between them. This CDR3 has 12 residues. The CDR3 bases are TGTGCCACCAGTGATTCACAAGGGACGCAGTATTTT. As protein: CATSDSQGTQYF.

The chain employs TRBV20-1 and TRBJ2-1; a possible D gene is TRBD1 (6 bases). This CDR3 contains 18 residues. Trimming stripped 1 base from V and 8 bases from J, with 27 bases between. CDR1 and CDR2 from the germline V gene are DFQATT and SNEGSKA (reference sequence). DNA of the CDR3: TGCAGTGCTAGAGCCTCCACAGGGTCCTTTTTGGGTTTCGATGAGCAGTTCTTC. Protein sequence: CSARASTGSFLGFDEQFF.

The genes are TRBV5-6 and TRBJ1-1; possibly TRBD1 for D (5 bases). This CDR3 region has 17 residues. From germline, CDR1 is SGHDT and CDR2 YYEEEE. V was cut by 3 bases and J by 0 bases, with 18 bases left in between. The CDR3 coding sequence is TGTGCCAGCAGCTCCGTCGAACCGACAGTCCTGAACACTGAAGCTTTCTTT. This gives the protein CASSSVEPTVLNTEAFF.

The rearrangement uses TRBV9 and TRBJ1-4; 7 bases match TRBD1. The V gene's germline CDR1 is SGDLS and CDR2 YYNGEE. V was clipped by 3 bases and J by 4 bases; unmatched bases: 6. The CDR3 spans 15 residues. The CDR3 coding sequence is TGTGCCAGCAGCGGCCGGGACAGCTTTAATGAAAAACTGTTTTTT. Translation: CASSGRDSFNEKLFF.

This clonotype appeared a few times. The rearrangement joins TRBV15 to TRBJ2-1; 11 positions match TRBD2. Trimming cost V 1 base and J 5 bases; bases outside gene matches: 7. Germline V gene lookup returns CDR1 LNHNV and CDR2 YYDKDF (reference sequence). The length of the CDR3 is 17 residues. The chain's CDR3 is CATSRVTGTSGDNEQFF. The CDR3 DNA is TGTGCCACCAGCAGAGTAACCGGGACTAGCGGTGACAATGAGCAGTTCTTC.

The V and J genes are TRBV29-1 and TRBJ1-1, with D possibly being TRBD1 (5 bases). Germline V CDR1 and CDR2: SQVTM, ANQGSEA. This CDR3 has 15 amino acids. The V gene lost 5 bases and the J gene lost 4 bases, with 20 bases spanning the gap. CDR3 DNA sequence: TGCAGCGTTCGACGGAGCGACAGTTTCTCCACTGAAGCTTTCTTT. The encoded protein is CSVRRSDSFSTEAFF.

The chain is built from TRBV24-1 and TRBJ2-1, with 11 bases lining up with TRBD2. The CDR3 loop spans 15 amino acids. Germline lookup yields CDR1 KGHDR and CDR2 SFDVKD. J was trimmed by 4 bases and V by 4 bases; bases with no gene match: 2. This chain's CDR3 is CATSEGTSGYNEQFF. For the CDR3, the DNA is TGTGCCACCAGTGAGGGGACTAGCGGTTACAATGAGCAGTTCTTC.

V usage is TRBV5-6 and J usage is TRBJ1-2, with 11 bases fitting TRBD1. The CDR3 length is 15 residues. The J segment lost 4 bases and the V segment lost 2 bases, leaving 4 bases of the junction unmatched. Per the germline V gene, CDR1 is SGHDT and CDR2 is YYEEEE. CDR3 sequence (DNA): TGTGCCAGCAGCTTCGGGACAGGGGGTGTCTATGGCTACACCTTC. Residues: CASSFGTGGVYGYTF.

This clonotype was counted only a few times. J is TRBJ2-5 and V is TRBV7-9; 7 bases map to TRBD1. The CDR3 has 13 residues. V gave up 5 bases and J gave up 2 bases; unmatched junction bases: 2. The germline V gene has CDR1 SEHNR and CDR2 FQNEAQ (reference sequence). The CDR3 loop is CASSVGQQETQYF. In DNA, the CDR3 is TGTGCCAGCAGCGTGGGACAGCAAGAGACCCAGTACTTC.

In its sample, this clonotype was seen a few times. The rearrangement uses TRBV24-1 and TRBJ1-1; the D gene is possibly TRBD1 (5 bases). Trimming shortened V by 9 bases and J by 1 base, and 8 bases separated the two germline ends. This CDR3 region has 12 residues. The germline CDR1 and CDR2 sequences are KGHDR and SFDVKD. CDR3 loop: CATAQGNTEAFF. CDR3 bases: TGTGCCACCGCTCAGGGGAACACTGAAGCTTTCTTT.